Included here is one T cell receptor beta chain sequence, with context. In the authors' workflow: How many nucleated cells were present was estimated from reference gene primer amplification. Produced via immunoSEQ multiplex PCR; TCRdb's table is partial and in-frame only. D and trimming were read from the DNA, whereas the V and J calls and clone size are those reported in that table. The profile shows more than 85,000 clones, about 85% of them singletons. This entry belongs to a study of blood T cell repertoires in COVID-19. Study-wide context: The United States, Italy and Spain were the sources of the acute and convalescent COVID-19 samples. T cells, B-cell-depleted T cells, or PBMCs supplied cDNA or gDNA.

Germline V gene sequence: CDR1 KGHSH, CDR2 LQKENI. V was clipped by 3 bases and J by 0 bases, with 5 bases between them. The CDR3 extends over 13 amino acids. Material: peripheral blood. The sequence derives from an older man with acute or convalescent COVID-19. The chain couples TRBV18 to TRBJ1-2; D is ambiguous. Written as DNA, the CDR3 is TGTGCCAGCTCACCTAGTTCTAACTATGGCTACACCTTC. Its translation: CASSPSSNYGYTF.